This TCR beta chain derives from a study of T cells in localized non-small cell lung cancer. The study's findings and limits: Within adjacent lung there appeared a median approximately 58 of the top 100 tumor clones.

V lost 0 bases to trimming and J lost 2 bases, with 11 bases between them. Germline-derived CDR1 and CDR2 are MNHEY and SVGAGI. The CDR3 totals 15 residues. Concerning this clone: Its antigen is not known.

The protocol was immunoSEQ multiplex PCR, while the TCRdb copy is restricted to in-frame clones and leaves out a portion. The table records 75,000 to 85,000 clones, 65% to 85% of them present only once. The specimen was peripheral blood, collected before any cancer treatment. The rearrangement joins TRBV6-5 to TRBJ2-7, with D perhaps matching TRBD1 (6 bases). This sequence was found in a female donor aged 60 or older with stage I lung adenocarcinoma. The CDR3 sequence: CASSYSRTAPYEQYF. In DNA form, the CDR3 reads TGTGCCAGCAGTTACTCTCGGACAGCTCCCTACGAGCAGTACTTC.